This TCR beta chain is from a study of blood T cell repertoires in COVID-19. Overall study: Specimens from acute and convalescent COVID-19 originated in the United States, Italy and Spain. The cDNA or gDNA used as material had been derived from T cells, B-cell-depleted T cells, or PBMCs.

In the study's own analysis: Reference gene primer amplification gave nucleated cell count estimates. Measured with immunoSEQ multiplex PCR; TCRdb has only the in-frame clones, and not every one. From that table come the V and J calls and clone size; the DNA was used to work out D and trimming. The sample records 150,000 to 200,000 clones, around three quarters being singletons. This clone was recorded only once. The V end was cut by 0 bases, the J end by 3 bases, with 12 bases between. Germline CDR1 is SGHDN and CDR2 is FVKESK. This CDR3 spans 15 amino acids. The rearrangement joins TRBV14 to TRBJ2-7, with D perhaps TRBD2 (6 bases). The specimen was peripheral blood. The TCR sequence derives from a man in his sixties with active or convalescent COVID-19. DNA for the CDR3: TGTGCCAGCAGCCAAGATCCGGGACTCAGCTACGAGCAGTACTTC. This encodes CASSQDPGLSYEQYF.